The 27 T cell receptor beta chains in this list originate from one sample, sequenced in a study of PD-1 blockade in mismatch repair-deficient tumors. Profiled with immunoSEQ multiplex PCR; TCRdb holds only in-frame clones, not every one. The sample includes roughly 80,000 clones, about 85% seen only once; the top ten take roughly 2.5%. This specimen was peripheral blood, taken 12 weeks after starting pembrolizumab. All receptors derive from an adult with mismatch repair-deficient cancer.

This chain uses TRBV7-6 with TRBJ2-7, with a tentative D call TRBD1 (5 bases). The CDR3 has 12 residues. The ends were cut back, 3 bases at V and 3 bases at J, with 6 bases in the middle. CDR1 SGHVS and CDR2 FNYEAQ come from the germline V gene. This CDR3 is CASSFQGYEQYF. CDR3 coding DNA: TGTGCCAGCAGCTTTCAGGGCTACGAGCAGTACTTC.

The V gene is TRBV19, the J gene TRBJ1-1; 7 bases agree with TRBD1. Germline-derived CDR1 and CDR2 are LNHDA and SQIVND (reference sequence). Trimming cost V 4 bases and J 1 base; bases outside gene matches: 6. The CDR3 length is 15 residues. The CDR3 sequence: CASSTRAGGNTEAFF. The CDR3, as DNA: TGTGCCAGTAGTACCCGGGCAGGGGGGAACACTGAAGCTTTCTTT.

In the case of this clone: Germline and junction disagree at one end, which may indicate a read error. The J gene is TRBJ1-5, the V gene TRBV7-7, with a weak D call TRBD1 (6 bases). The CDR3 sequence is 15 residues long. Germline values: CDR1 SSHAT, CDR2 FNYEAQ (reference sequence). The CDR3 reads CASSLVGAYSQPQHF. CDR3 bases: TGTGCTAGCAGCTTGGTGGGGGCGTATAGTCAGCCCCAGCATTTT.

In this sample, this clone turned up a few times. CDR3 region: CASSLVQGQYGYTF. The CDR3 coding sequence is TGCGCCAGCAGCTTGGTGCAGGGGCAGTATGGCTACACCTTC. V usage is TRBV5-1 and J usage is TRBJ1-2; TRBD1 is a possible D gene (6 bases). This CDR3 spans 14 amino acids. The V and J ends lost 0 bases and 5 bases respectively, with 11 bases between them. Germline V gene sequence: CDR1 SGHRS, CDR2 YFSETQ.

V is TRBV5-1 and J is TRBJ2-2; D unclear. Germline V gene lookup returns CDR1 SGHRS and CDR2 YFSETQ. The CDR3 loop spans 16 amino acids. With 6 bases removed from V and 0 bases from J, the gap between germline ends came to 15 bases. CDR3 in amino acids: CASTSAGDTNTGELFF. The CDR3 nucleotides read TGCGCCAGCACTTCGGCAGGCGATACGAACACCGGGGAGCTGTTTTTT.

The chain employs TRBV7-3 and TRBJ2-5; D call uncertain. The germline gives CDR1 SGHTA, CDR2 FQGTGA. Trimming removed 5 bases at V and 0 bases at J, with 16 bases between. The CDR3 has 16 amino acids. CDR3 loop: CASSKKGASNQETQYF. The CDR3 DNA reads TGTGCCAGCAGCAAAAAAGGCGCCAGTAACCAAGAGACCCAGTACTTC. The entire variable domain, with the rest obtained from reference TRBV7-3 and TRBJ2-5, is as follows: GAGVSQTPSNKVTEKGKYVELRCDPISGHTALYWYRQSLGQGPEFLIYFQGTGAADDSGLPNDRFFAVRPEGSVSTLKIQRTERGDSAVYLCASSKKGASNQETQYFGPGTRLLVL.

The chain is built from TRBV6-1 and TRBJ1-1; D uncertain. CDR1 is MNHNS and CDR2 is SASEGT in the germline V gene. Trimming removed 3 bases at V and 8 bases at J, with 28 bases between. CDR3 length equals 18 residues. CDR3 amino acids: CASSDNRCPGTPRCEAFF. DNA of the CDR3: TGTGCCAGCAGTGACAACCGTTGCCCAGGTACCCCTCGCTGCGAAGCTTTCTTT.

CDR3 coding DNA: TGCGCCAGCAGCTTGTCCGGCTACTACGAGCAGTACTTC. It is translated as CASSLSGYYEQYF. J is TRBJ2-7 and V is TRBV5-1; no reliable D call. The length of the CDR3 is 13 residues. Trimming left V 1 base short and J 3 bases short, with 8 bases between. CDR1 is SGHRS, CDR2 YFSETQ, per germline.

The CDR3 nucleotides are TGTGCCAGCAGCGTTTCTATGGTAACTGAAGCTTTCTTT. This gives the protein CASSVSMVTEAFF. The chain employs TRBV9 and TRBJ1-1; no reliable D call. V was trimmed by 2 bases and J by 5 bases, leaving 10 bases between them. The CDR3 runs to 13 residues. Germline loops: CDR1 SGDLS, CDR2 YYNGEE.

This sequence joins TRBV6-6 and TRBJ1-2; D may be TRBD1 (5 bases). Germline lookup yields CDR1 MNHNY and CDR2 SVGAGI (reference sequence). Trimming pared 6 bases from V and 1 base from J, leaving 15 bases between. The CDR3 length is 15 residues. CDR3 coding DNA: TGTGCCAGCAGCCCCTTGGGGGGGTATAACTATGGCTACACCTTC. Amino acids: CASSPLGGYNYGYTF.

The genes are TRBV7-3 and TRBJ2-1, with D possibly matching TRBD2 (5 bases). V lost 2 bases and J 4 bases, leaving 9 bases between the germline ends. Germline-derived CDR1 and CDR2 are SGHTA and FQGTGA. The CDR3 is made up of 14 amino acids. CDR3 DNA: TGTGCCAGCAGCTTAGCGGGTGAGTACAATGAGCAGTTCTTC. Translating it yields CASSLAGEYNEQFF. The whole variable domain, remainder taken from reference TRBV7-3 and TRBJ2-1, is GAGVSQTPSNKVTEKGKYVELRCDPISGHTALYWYRQSLGQGPEFLIYFQGTGAADDSGLPNDRFFAVRPEGSVSTLKIQRTERGDSAVYLCASSLAGEYNEQFFGPGTRLTVL.

The J gene is TRBJ1-1, the V gene TRBV7-9, with D possibly TRBD1 on 5 matching bases. Germline V gene lookup returns CDR1 SEHNR and CDR2 FQNEAQ (reference sequence). Trimming removed 1 base at V and 0 bases at J, with 9 bases between. CDR3 length equals 15 residues. The CDR3 nucleotides read TGTGCCAGCAGCTTAGAACGGGGGGTGAACACTGAAGCTTTCTTT. It is translated as CASSLERGVNTEAFF.

CDR3 residues: CASRVGTSGGINTGELFF. The CDR3 nucleotides read TGTGCCAGCAGGGTCGGGACTAGCGGGGGAATCAACACCGGGGAGCTGTTTTTT. The chain has TRBV2 and TRBJ2-2; 14 bases line up with TRBD2. The CDR3 loop spans 18 amino acids. Looked up from germline, CDR1 is SNHLY and CDR2 is FYNNEI. V was pared by 6 bases and J by 2 bases, with 8 bases of the junction left unmatched.

V usage is TRBV7-3 and J usage is TRBJ2-3, with TRBD2 matching 10 bases. CDR3 size: 20 residues. Germline CDR1 is SGHTA and CDR2 is FQGTGA. Trimming cost V 0 bases and J 2 bases; bases outside gene matches: 14. The CDR3, as DNA: TGTGCCAGCAGCTTAACGCCCCCATCCCTAGCGGGAGTCATCACAGATACGCAGTATTTT. Protein product: CASSLTPPSLAGVITDTQYF. Looking up the rest from reference TRBV7-3 and TRBJ2-3 gives the full variable domain: GAGVSQTPSNKVTEKGKYVELRCDPISGHTALYWYRQSLGQGPEFLIYFQGTGAADDSGLPNDRFFAVRPEGSVSTLKIQRTERGDSAVYLCASSLTPPSLAGVITDTQYFGPGTRLTVL.

This clone was counted a single time. The chain recombines TRBV5-1 with TRBJ2-2; possible D gene TRBD2, 6 bases. Trimming left V 6 bases short and J 5 bases short, with 11 bases between. The CDR3 loop spans 13 amino acids. Germline loops: CDR1 SGHRS, CDR2 YFSETQ. The CDR3 loop reads CASTLSGTGELFF. In DNA, the CDR3 is TGCGCCAGCACTCTTAGCGGAACCGGGGAGCTGTTTTTT.

The J gene is TRBJ1-1, the V gene TRBV30, with D possibly matching TRBD1 (6 bases). Trimming took off 0 bases at V and 1 base at J, with 6 bases between the two ends. The V gene's germline CDR1 is GTSNPN and CDR2 SVGIG (reference sequence). This CDR3 has 13 residues. CDR3 nucleotides: TGTGCCTGGAGTGTACAGGGGAACACTGAAGCTTTCTTT. It translates to CAWSVQGNTEAFF.

This clone was seen a handful of times. V and J are TRBV19 and TRBJ2-7; the D gene is possibly TRBD2 (5 bases). V was pared by 6 bases and J by 5 bases, with 11 bases between. CDR1 LNHDA and CDR2 SQIVND come from the germline V gene (reference sequence). The CDR3 is made up of 12 amino acids. The CDR3 sequence is CASRTSGNEQYF. CDR3 nucleotides: TGTGCCAGTAGAACCTCCGGGAACGAGCAGTACTTC.

The chain links TRBV21-1 to TRBJ1-4. TRBV21-1 is given as a pseudogene. There are 17 residues in the CDR3. This chain's CDR3 is CASSLGLLGRFNEKLFF. The DNA of the CDR3 is TGTGCCAGCAGCCTAGGACTTTTAGGGCGGTTTAATGAAAAACTGTTTTTT.

The V and J genes are TRBV19 and TRBJ1-1, with 7 bases fitting TRBD1. The CDR3 consists of 15 residues. V shed 5 bases, J shed 1 base, and the junction held 7 bases outside the gene matches. CDR1 LNHDA and CDR2 SQIVND come from the germline V gene (reference sequence). The CDR3 sequence: CASSSKGAWNTEAFF. Here the CDR3 DNA reads TGTGCCAGTAGTTCCAAGGGGGCTTGGAACACTGAAGCTTTCTTT.

The J gene is TRBJ1-5, the V gene TRBV5-6; tentatively, D is TRBD1 (6 bases). Trimming removed 6 bases at V and 6 bases at J, with 22 bases between. CDR3 size: 16 residues. Germline CDR1 is SGHDT and CDR2 is YYEEEE. The CDR3 sequence: CASNRGGGGNFQPQHF. The CDR3 coding sequence is TGTGCCAGCAACCGCGGGGGCGGGGGAAATTTTCAGCCCCAGCATTTT.

This clone was found once. V is TRBV5-1 and J is TRBJ2-3, with D hard to call. The V end was cut by 4 bases, the J end by 2 bases, with 8 bases between. The CDR3 is made up of 13 amino acids. CDR1 is SGHRS and CDR2 is YFSETQ in the germline V gene. CDR3 sequence reads: CASSTGDTDTQYF. The CDR3 DNA sequence: TGCGCCAGCAGCACTGGGGACACAGATACGCAGTATTTT.

The chain has TRBV11-1 and TRBJ1-2; D remains unclear. The CDR3 is 12 amino acids. From germline, CDR1 is SGHAT and CDR2 FQDESV (reference sequence). V was clipped by 5 bases and J by 1 base, with 5 bases between them. The CDR3, as DNA: TGTGCCAGCAGCGGGAGTAACTATGGCTACACCTTC. As protein: CASSGSNYGYTF.

This sequence joins TRBV7-9 and TRBJ1-1, with D perhaps TRBD1 (6 bases). The CDR3 sequence is 15 residues long. V was pared by 5 bases and J by 1 base, with 14 bases between. Germline assignment: CDR1 SEHNR and CDR2 FQNEAQ (reference sequence). The DNA for the CDR3 is TGTGCCAGCAGCGGACGACAGGCCCCGAACACTGAAGCTTTCTTT. It is translated as CASSGRQAPNTEAFF. Looking up the rest from reference TRBV7-9 and TRBJ1-1 gives the full variable domain: DTGVSQNPRHKITKRGQNVTFRCDPISEHNRLYWYRQTLGQGPEFLTYFQNEAQLEKSRLLSDRFSAERPKGSFSTLEIQRTEQGDSAMYLCASSGRQAPNTEAFFGQGTRLTVV.

The chain couples TRBV29-1 to TRBJ2-3, with D possibly being TRBD1 (5 bases). The CDR3 covers 12 residues. The germline CDR1 and CDR2 sequences are SQVTM and ANQGSEA. V shed 7 bases and J shed 2 bases, with 10 bases lying between them. The CDR3 here is CSARAHTDTQYF. The CDR3 DNA reads as TGCAGCGCCAGGGCACACACAGATACGCAGTATTTT.

The chain employs TRBV6-1 and TRBJ2-7; either TRBD1 or TRBD2 may supply D (5 bases each). Germline-derived CDR1 and CDR2 are MNHNS and SASEGT. V was trimmed by 7 bases and J by 1 base, leaving 11 bases between them. CDR3 length: 13 amino acids. The CDR3 nucleotides read TGTGCCAGCAAGGGGCTAGCTTCCTACGAGCAGTACTTC. Its translation is CASKGLASYEQYF.

The CDR3 reads CASSLPQGVSYEQYF. The CDR3 DNA reads TGTGCCAGCAGCTTACCCCAGGGGGTATCCTACGAGCAGTACTTC. This chain connects TRBV7-9 to TRBJ2-7; the match to TRBD1 covers 7 bases. The CDR3 covers 15 residues. The trim removed 2 bases at V and 1 base at J, leaving 5 bases unmatched. Germline V gene sequence: CDR1 SEHNR, CDR2 FQNEAQ (reference sequence). Based on the CDR3 plus reference TRBV7-9 and TRBJ2-7, the full variable domain is DTGVSQNPRHKITKRGQNVTFRCDPISEHNRLYWYRQTLGQGPEFLTYFQNEAQLEKSRLLSDRFSAERPKGSFSTLEIQRTEQGDSAMYLCASSLPQGVSYEQYFGPGTRLTVT.

This chain joins TRBV5-4 and TRBJ2-7; D is unclear. Germline V gene lookup returns CDR1 SGHNT and CDR2 YYREEE (reference sequence). The V and J ends lost 5 bases and 0 bases respectively, with 9 bases between them. This CDR3 is built from 13 residues. CDR3 sequence (DNA): TGTGCCAGCAGTGGCGGTTCCTCCTACGAGCAGTACTTC. It yields the protein CASSGGSSYEQYF.